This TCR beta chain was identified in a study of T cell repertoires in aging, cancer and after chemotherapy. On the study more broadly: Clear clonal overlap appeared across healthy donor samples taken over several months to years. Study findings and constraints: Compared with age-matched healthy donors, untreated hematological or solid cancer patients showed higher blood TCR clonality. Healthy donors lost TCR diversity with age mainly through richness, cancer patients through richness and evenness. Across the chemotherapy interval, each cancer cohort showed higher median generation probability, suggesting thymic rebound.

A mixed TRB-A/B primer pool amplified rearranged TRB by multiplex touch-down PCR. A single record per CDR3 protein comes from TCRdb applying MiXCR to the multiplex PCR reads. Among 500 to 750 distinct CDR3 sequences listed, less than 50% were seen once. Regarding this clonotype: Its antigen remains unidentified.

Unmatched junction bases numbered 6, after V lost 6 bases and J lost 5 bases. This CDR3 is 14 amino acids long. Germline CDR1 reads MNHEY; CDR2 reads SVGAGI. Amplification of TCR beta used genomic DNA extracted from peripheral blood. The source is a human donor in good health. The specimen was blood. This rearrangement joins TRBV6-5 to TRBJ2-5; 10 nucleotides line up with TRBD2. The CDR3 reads CASRQRGGRETQYF. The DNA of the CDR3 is TGTGCCAGCAGGCAGCGGGGGGGCAGGGAGACCCAGTACTTC.